A single sample gave rise to the 25 T cell receptor beta chains below, sequenced in a study of prognosis after radiotherapy for stage I lung cancer. The genomic DNA TCR beta CDR3 region underwent two rounds of multiplex PCR. It was primers specific to each TRBV and TRBJ gene that first-round PCR used. TCRdb itself ran the multiplex PCR reads through MiXCR, one entry per CDR3 protein. The data show 30,000 to 40,000 distinct CDR3 sequences, roughly a quarter seen once. The starting material was PBMCs, obtained before or after stereotactic body radiation therapy (not recorded which). Receptors originate from a donor of 50 years or more with non-small cell lung cancer.

V usage is TRBV6-1 and J usage is TRBJ2-7, with TRBD2 identical over 7 bases. The germline gives CDR1 MNHNS, CDR2 SASEGT. The CDR3 runs 14 residues. After removal of 6 bases from V and 13 bases from J, the junction contained 18 bases not matched to a gene. CDR3 protein: CASRGTSAYYDHYF. CDR3 in DNA: TGTGCCAGCAGGGGTACTAGCGCCTACTACGATCATTACTTC.

This clonotype has ten or more counts. The chain links TRBV19 to TRBJ2-7; D is undetermined. The germline CDR1 and CDR2 sequences are LNHDA and SQIVND (reference sequence). V was pared by 9 bases and J by 2 bases, with 14 bases between. This CDR3 contains 13 residues. CDR3 DNA sequence: TGTGCCAGCTCCCCCCAGGTAACCTACGAGCAGTACTTC. It specifies CASSPQVTYEQYF.

This clonotype was counted once. Mismatch with germline at one junction end may stem from a read error. This rearrangement joins TRBV4-1 to TRBJ1-4, with 9 positions matching TRBD1. The CDR3 length is 16 residues. Per germline, CDR1 MGHRA and CDR2 YSYEKL. CDR3 nucleotides: TGCGCCAGCAGCGTAACGTCGGGACAGGGTTTTGAAAAACCGTTTTTT. As protein: CASSVTSGQGFEKPFF.

In its sample, this clonotype was seen many times. The CDR3 here is CASSQEGGWGNEQFF. CDR3 coding DNA: TGCGCCAGCAGCCAAGAAGGGGGATGGGGGAATGAGCAGTTCTTC. The chain carries TRBV4-1 and TRBJ2-1; D is possibly TRBD1 (6 bases). Germline CDR1 is MGHRA and CDR2 is YSYEKL. V was shortened by 0 bases and J by 7 bases, with 13 bases between the two germline ends. The CDR3 loop spans 15 amino acids.

This clonotype came up many times. The CDR3 nucleotides read TGTGCCAGCAGAATGGGACTAGCGGGAGGAAACACCGGGGAGCTGTTTTTT. This sequence encodes CASRMGLAGGNTGELFF. The chain recombines TRBV2 with TRBJ2-2, with TRBD2 identical over 15 bases. CDR3 length: 17 residues. Germline V gene lookup returns CDR1 SNHLY and CDR2 FYNNEI. After removal of 6 bases from V and 2 bases from J, the junction contained 4 bases not matched to a gene.

On this clonotype itself: Since a much larger clone is just one base distant, this may be a read error. The conserved closing phenylalanine or tryptophan is absent in this CDR3, likely reflecting a read error. J is TRBJ2-5 and V is TRBV18; D unresolved. CDR3 length: 15 amino acids. The germline V and J ends were trimmed by 1 base and 3 bases, with 12 bases remaining between them. Germline V gene sequence: CDR1 KGHSH, CDR2 LQKENI. The CDR3 DNA sequence: TGTGCCAGCTCACCACGGCTAGAACCCAAAGAGACCCAGTACCTC. This encodes CASSPRLEPKETQYL.

This clonotype came up many times. V and J are TRBV27 and TRBJ2-7; 7 positions match TRBD2. The ends lost 3 bases at V and 5 bases at J; junction bases unmatched: 4. This CDR3 is 13 amino acids long. Germline CDR1 is MNHEY and CDR2 is SMNVEV (reference sequence). The CDR3 coding sequence is TGTGCCAGCAGTTTGGGAGGGACCCACGAGCAGTACTTC. Translation gives CASSLGGTHEQYF.

This clonotype was observed at least ten times. The V and J genes are TRBV6-1 and TRBJ1-5, with D hard to call. Germline assignment: CDR1 MNHNS and CDR2 SASEGT. Trimming pared 5 bases from V and 4 bases from J, leaving 9 bases between. CDR3 length: 13 residues. The DNA for the CDR3 is TGTGCCAGCAGTCACGACGTAAATCAGCCCCAGCATTTT. Protein: CASSHDVNQPQHF.

This clonotype showed up many times. The chain is built from TRBV24-1 and TRBJ2-1; TRBD2 matches at 10 bases. The junction had 10 bases not matched to a gene; V was cut back by 0 bases and J by 0 bases. This CDR3 is built from 20 residues. CDR1 and CDR2 from the germline V gene are KGHDR and SFDVKD. CDR3 sequence (DNA): TGTGCCACCAGTGATTTGAAGCCTAGCGGGAGAGGGGGCTCCTACAATGAGCAGTTCTTC. Encoded protein: CATSDLKPSGRGGSYNEQFF.

The rearrangement links TRBV6-5 to TRBJ1-6; tentatively, D is TRBD1 (5 bases). The ends were cut back, 1 base at V and 3 bases at J, with 13 bases in the middle. CDR3 length equals 17 residues. Germline-derived CDR1 and CDR2 are MNHEY and SVGAGI. The DNA of the CDR3 is TGTGCCAGCAGTTACTTGGGGACGTGGGGCTATAATTCACCCCTCCACTTT. Residues: CASSYLGTWGYNSPLHF.

The sample holds many counts of this clonotype. This chain joins TRBV7-9 and TRBJ2-7, with D uncertain. CDR3 length: 13 residues. Trimming took off 0 bases at V and 4 bases at J, with 7 bases between the two ends. Germline CDR1 and CDR2: SEHNR and FQNEAQ (reference sequence). DNA for the CDR3: TGTGCCAGCAGCTTAGCGGAATATTACGAGCAGTACTTC. This sequence encodes CASSLAEYYEQYF.

There are many counts of this clonotype. The DNA for the CDR3 is TGTGCCAGCGGGGGCCTAGCGGGACACGAGCAGTACTTC. Residues: CASGGLAGHEQYF. V and J are TRBV2 and TRBJ2-7, with TRBD2 identical over 9 bases. V was pared by 8 bases and J by 5 bases, with 7 bases of the junction left unmatched. The germline CDR1 and CDR2 sequences are SNHLY and FYNNEI. This CDR3 region has 13 residues. The full variable domain, with the rest looked up from reference TRBV2 and TRBJ2-7, is EPEVTQTPSHQVTQMGQEVILRCVPISNHLYFYWYRQILGQKVEFLVSFYNNEISEKSEIFDDQFSVERPDGSNFTLKIRSTKLEDSAMYFCASGGLAGHEQYFGPGTRLTVT.

This clonotype was seen repeatedly, ten times or more. This rearrangement joins TRBV6-1 to TRBJ2-7, with D perhaps TRBD2 (5 bases). Looked up from germline, CDR1 is MNHNS and CDR2 is SASEGT. Trimming shortened V by 6 bases and J by 2 bases, and 14 bases separated the two germline ends. The CDR3 is made up of 14 amino acids. DNA of the CDR3: TGTGCCAGCAGGCCTGTTGGGAGCGCCTACGAGCAGTACTTC. It specifies CASRPVGSAYEQYF.

The CDR3 DNA follows: TGTGCCAGCAGTGTGAGGGGTTACAATGAGCAGTTCTTC. The encoded protein is CASSVRGYNEQFF. This chain joins TRBV25-1 and TRBJ2-1, with D perhaps assigned TRBD1 or TRBD2 (5 bases each). This CDR3 spans 13 amino acids. Germline lookup yields CDR1 MGHDK and CDR2 SYGVNS. V lost 4 bases, J lost 4 bases, and 8 bases lay in between.

This clonotype came up once. It is likely a read error: a sequence one base away is far more abundant. CDR3 sequence reads: CATEGTSGGNEQFF. The CDR3 DNA sequence: TGTGCCACCGAGGGGACTAGCGGAGGGAATGAGCAGTTCTTC. The chain combines TRBV6-1 with TRBJ2-4; 11 nucleotides line up with TRBD2. The better agreement between TRBJ2-1 and the DNA end casts doubt on the J call. The V gene's germline CDR1 is MNHNS and CDR2 SASEGT. The CDR3 extends over 14 amino acids.

There are many counts of this clonotype. The chain recombines TRBV30 with TRBJ1-2; D perhaps matches TRBD1 (5 bases). The germline V gene encodes CDR1 GTSNPN and CDR2 SVGIG (reference sequence). The ends were cut back, 5 bases at V and 2 bases at J, with 15 bases in the middle. This CDR3 is built from 14 residues. The CDR3 is CAWGQGEGNYGYTF. Here the CDR3 DNA reads TGTGCCTGGGGGCAAGGGGAGGGGAACTATGGCTACACCTTC.

This clonotype has just one count. A clone one base away is much larger, so this may be a read error. The rearrangement links TRBV25-1 to TRBJ1-1; unclear D gene. Germline loops: CDR1 MGHDK, CDR2 SYGVNS. The CDR3 has 16 amino acids. CDR3 in amino acids: CASSEVGSRGGREDFF. DNA for the CDR3: TGTGCCAGCAGTGAAGTCGGGTCCCGAGGCGGCCGTGAAGATTTCTTT.

This clonotype has at least ten counts. The CDR3 DNA reads TGTGCCAGCAGTTTAGGACAGGGCCAAGAGACCCAGTACTTC. Amino acids: CASSLGQGQETQYF. This chain uses TRBV27 with TRBJ2-5; 8 bases are shared with TRBD1. This CDR3 is built from 14 residues. The V gene's germline CDR1 is MNHEY and CDR2 SMNVEV (reference sequence). The ends lost 2 bases at V and 1 base at J; junction bases unmatched: 0.

Many counts were recorded for this clonotype. The V gene is TRBV28, the J gene TRBJ1-3; perhaps TRBD1 as D (6 bases). The CDR3 runs to 19 residues. Per the germline V gene, CDR1 is MDHEN and CDR2 is SYDVKM. Trimming removed 4 bases at V and 0 bases at J, with 22 bases between. CDR3 amino acids: CASSSHLSPGGRSGNTIYF. The CDR3 DNA reads TGTGCCAGCAGTTCGCACCTCTCCCCCGGGGGGCGCTCTGGAAACACCATATATTTT.

This clonotype was seen repeatedly, ten times or more. The CDR3 DNA reads as TGTGCCAGCAGCGTTGTGGGACAGGGTTCCTACGAGCAGTACTTC. Translated, it gives CASSVVGQGSYEQYF. This chain joins TRBV6-1 and TRBJ2-7; 9 bases agree with TRBD1. The junction had 7 bases not matched to a gene; V was cut back by 6 bases and J by 1 base. The CDR3 sequence is 15 residues long. Germline loops: CDR1 MNHNS, CDR2 SASEGT.

The table lists this clonotype with many counts. The chain links TRBV28 to TRBJ1-2; the D is unclear. Germline assignment: CDR1 MDHEN and CDR2 SYDVKM. The CDR3 is 14 residues long. The V and J ends lost 6 bases and 3 bases respectively, with 14 bases between them. The CDR3, as DNA: TGTGCCAGCAGCAGAGGATTTCGGGACTATGGCTACACCTTC. Its protein is CASSRGFRDYGYTF.

This clonotype has a count of ten or more. The chain couples TRBV7-9 to TRBJ2-1, with D maybe TRBD1 (5 bases). Trimming took 4 bases from V and 0 from J, leaving 16 bases between them. This CDR3 is built from 17 residues. From germline, CDR1 is SEHNR and CDR2 FQNEAQ (reference sequence). This CDR3 is CASSSRWGDSSYNEQFF. The CDR3 nucleotides read TGTGCCAGCAGCTCTAGGTGGGGCGATAGCTCCTACAATGAGCAGTTCTTC. Based on the CDR3 plus reference TRBV7-9 and TRBJ2-1, the full variable domain is DTGVSQNPRHKITKRGQNVTFRCDPISEHNRLYWYRQTLGQGPEFLTYFQNEAQLEKSRLLSDRFSAERPKGSFSTLEIQRTEQGDSAMYLCASSSRWGDSSYNEQFFGPGTRLTVL.

Many counts were recorded for this clonotype. This chain's CDR3 is CASSETVYEQYF. The CDR3 nucleotides read TGTGCCAGCAGTGAAACAGTATACGAGCAGTACTTC. The chain couples TRBV2 to TRBJ2-7, with D unresolved. V lost 2 bases and J lost 4, with 6 bases in between. The CDR3 is 12 residues long. Germline-derived CDR1 and CDR2 are SNHLY and FYNNEI.

This clonotype was counted many times. The chain joins TRBV29-1 to TRBJ2-7, with 7 bases fitting TRBD1. Trimming took 6 bases from V and 0 from J; bases not matched to a gene: 8. Looked up from germline, CDR1 is SQVTM and CDR2 is ANQGSEA. This CDR3 is built from 14 residues. This chain's CDR3 is CSVEPGQISYEQYF. The CDR3 region has the DNA TGCAGCGTCGAGCCGGGACAGATCTCCTACGAGCAGTACTTC.

This clonotype has at least ten counts. The chain recombines TRBV11-2 with TRBJ2-7, with TRBD1 identical over 7 bases. Germline CDR1 is SGHAT and CDR2 is FQNNGV. Trimming cost V 3 bases and J 5 bases; bases outside gene matches: 10. The CDR3 loop spans 15 amino acids. This CDR3 reads CASSFRQGVGNEQYF. CDR3 DNA sequence: TGTGCCAGCAGCTTCCGACAGGGTGTGGGGAACGAGCAGTACTTC.